This T cell receptor (beta chain) appears in the sequencing data of a study of T cells in Graves' hyperthyroidism and ophthalmopathy. Amplified regions were TCR beta CDR3 sequences from RNA transcripts. The TCR CDR3 was amplified in a first-round RT-PCR using the HTBI primer set. TCRdb independently ran MiXCR on the multiplex PCR reads; one entry per CDR3 protein. The sample records approximately 300,000 distinct CDR3 sequences, roughly 19% being singletons. Germline V CDR1 and CDR2: MDHEN, SYDVKM. Trimming cost V 2 bases and J 5 bases, with 10 bases left between them. The length of the CDR3 is 13 residues. This clonotype occurred a few times.

This sequence was found in a man in his fifties with Graves' ophthalmopathy. What was sequenced was blood. The V and J genes are TRBV28 and TRBJ2-7; possibly TRBD1 for D (5 bases). CDR3 loop: CASSLVGRDEQYF. Here the CDR3 DNA reads TGTGCCAGCAGTTTAGTTGGCAGGGACGAGCAGTACTTC. Variable domain in full (rest from reference TRBV28 and TRBJ2-7): DVKVTQSSRYLVKRTGEKVFLECVQDMDHENMFWYRQDPGLGLRLIYFSYDVKMKEKGDIPEGYSVSREKKERFSLILESASTNQTSMYLCASSLVGRDEQYFGPGTRLTVT.